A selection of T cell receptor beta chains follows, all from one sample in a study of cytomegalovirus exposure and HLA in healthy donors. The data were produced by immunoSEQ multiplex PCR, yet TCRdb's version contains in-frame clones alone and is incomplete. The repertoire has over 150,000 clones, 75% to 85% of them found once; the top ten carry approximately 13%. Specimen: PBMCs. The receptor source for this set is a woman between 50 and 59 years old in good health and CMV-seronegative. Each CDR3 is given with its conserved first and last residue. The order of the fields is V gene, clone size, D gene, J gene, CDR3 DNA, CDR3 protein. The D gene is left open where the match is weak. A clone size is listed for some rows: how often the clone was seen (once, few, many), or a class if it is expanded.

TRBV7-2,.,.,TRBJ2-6,TGTGCCAGCATCTACGGCGGAATTGGGGCCAACGTCCTGACTTTC,CASIYGGIGANVLTF
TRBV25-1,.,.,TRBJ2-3,TGTGCCAGCAGTGCGCAAGGGACAACTAGCACAGATACGCAGTATTTT,CASSAQGTTSTDTQYF
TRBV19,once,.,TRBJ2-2,TGTGCCAGTAGTATTGGAGACGGGGAGCTGTTTTTT,CASSIGDGELFF
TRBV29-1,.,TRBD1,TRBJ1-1,TGCAGCGTGGACAGGGGCAGCACTGAAGCTTTCTTT,CSVDRGSTEAFF
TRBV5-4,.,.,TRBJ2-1,TGTGCCAGCAGCTCCGCCGACAGGCTTTCCTACAATGAGCAGTTCTTC,CASSSADRLSYNEQFF
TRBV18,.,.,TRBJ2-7,TGTGCCAGCTCACCAGGTTCCGGGGATAAGTACTTC,CASSPGSGDKYF
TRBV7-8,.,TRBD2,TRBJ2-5,TGTGCCAGCAGCCCAGGGACTAGCGGGAGGGCCAGGGAGACCCAGTACTTC,CASSPGTSGRARETQYF
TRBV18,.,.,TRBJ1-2,TGTGCCAGCTCACCCGCAGGGGAATTATATGGCTACACCTTC,CASSPAGELYGYTF
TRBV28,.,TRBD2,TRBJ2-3,TGTGCCAGCGGGACTAGCGGGAGCACAGATACGCAGTATTTT,CASGTSGSTDTQYF
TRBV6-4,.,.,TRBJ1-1,TGTGCCAGCGGGGGGTGGGAGGGGGTCGTCTCTGAAGCTTTCTTT,CASGGWEGVVSEAFF
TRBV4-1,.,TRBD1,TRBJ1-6,TGCGCCAGCAGCTTACAGGACAGGGGGAGCTCCTATAATTCACCCCTCCACTTT,CASSLQDRGSSYNSPLHF
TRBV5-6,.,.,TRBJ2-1,TGTGCCAGCAGCCTGGGAAGGGGCAGATACAATGAGCAGTTCTTC,CASSLGRGRYNEQFF
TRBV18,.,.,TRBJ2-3,TGTGCCAGCTCCTGGACTAGCACAGATACGCAGTATTTT,CASSWTSTDTQYF
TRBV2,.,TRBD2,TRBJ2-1,TGTGCCAGCCTGATTGGGCGGGAGGGCGGAAAAAATGAGCAGTTCTTC,CASLIGREGGKNEQFF
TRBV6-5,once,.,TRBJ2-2,TGTGCCAGCAGTTTAGCTCCGGACACCGGGGAGCTGTTTTTT,CASSLAPDTGELFF
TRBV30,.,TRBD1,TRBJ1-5,TGTGCCTGGAGTCCAGGACAGGGCCCAGGCAATCAGCCCCAGCATTTT,CAWSPGQGPGNQPQHF
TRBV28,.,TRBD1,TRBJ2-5,TGTGCCAGCGGGGACAGCCTGGAGACCCAGTACTTC,CASGDSLETQYF
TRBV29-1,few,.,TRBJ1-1,TGCAGCGTGGGGTTTGGCGGGACTGAAGCTTTCTTT,CSVGFGGTEAFF
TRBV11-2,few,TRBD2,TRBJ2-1,TGTGCCAGCAGCTCTCGTCCCGGACTAGCGGGGACCTACAATGAGCAGTTCTTC,CASSSRPGLAGTYNEQFF
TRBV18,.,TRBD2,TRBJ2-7,TGTGCCAGCTCCCCAGGGACTAGCGGATACGAGCAGTACTTC,CASSPGTSGYEQYF
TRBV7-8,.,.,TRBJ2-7,TGTGCCAGCAGCTTAGTTGTGCGGGGGCTCCACGAGCAGTACTTC,CASSLVVRGLHEQYF
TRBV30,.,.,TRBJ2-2,TGTGCCTGGAGTGTAAAGGAGCGCGCCACGAACACCGGGGAGCTGTTTTTT,CAWSVKERATNTGELFF
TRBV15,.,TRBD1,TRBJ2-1,TGTGCCACCAGCAGAGCTTACCCGGGACAGGGGGCGTGGGAGCAGTTCTTC,CATSRAYPGQGAWEQFF
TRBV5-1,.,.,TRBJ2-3,TGCGCCAGCAGCTTGTACGGAGATACGCAGTATTTT,CASSLYGDTQYF
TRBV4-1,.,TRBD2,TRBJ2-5,TGCGCCAGCAGCATCGGGGGGTTCGAGGAGACCCAGTACTTC,CASSIGGFEETQYF
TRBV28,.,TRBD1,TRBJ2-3,TGTGCCAGTCAGGGGGACATTAGCACAGATACGCAGTATTTT,CASQGDISTDTQYF
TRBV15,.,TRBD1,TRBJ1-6,TGTGCCACCAGCAGAGATCTGACAGGGAGGACCTATAATTCACCCCTCCACTTT,CATSRDLTGRTYNSPLHF
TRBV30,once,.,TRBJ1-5,TGTGCCTGGAATAACGGCAGGGGCAATCAGCCCCAGCATTTT,CAWNNGRGNQPQHF
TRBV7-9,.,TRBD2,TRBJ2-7,TGTTCCAGCAGCTTGGGCGCGGGAGGGCCTGGATACGAGCAGTACTTC,CSSSLGAGGPGYEQYF
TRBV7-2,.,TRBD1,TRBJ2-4,TGTGCCAGCAGCTTAGAAGGGACAGGGTACCTGGCCAAAAACATTCAGTACTTC,CASSLEGTGYLAKNIQYF
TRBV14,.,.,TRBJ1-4,TGTGCCAGCAGCCAACGGGTAGGAAACGAAAAACTGTTTTTT,CASSQRVGNEKLFF
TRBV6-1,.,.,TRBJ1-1,TGTGCCAGCAGGGGGGGTTTATCCACTGAAGCTTTCTTT,CASRGGLSTEAFF
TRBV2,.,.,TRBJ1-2,TGTGCCAGCGCCAACCCTGGCCTTTATGGCTACACCTTC,CASANPGLYGYTF
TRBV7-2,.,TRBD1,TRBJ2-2,TGTGCCAGCAGCTTGAGACAGGGGACCACCGGGGAGCTGTTTTTT,CASSLRQGTTGELFF
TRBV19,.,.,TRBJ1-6,TGTGCCAGTAGTATGGGCAGGGGTTCACCCCTCCACTTT,CASSMGRGSPLHF
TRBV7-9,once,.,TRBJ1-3,TGTGCCAGCAGCTTAAATTCAGGAGGAAACACCATATATTTT,CASSLNSGGNTIYF
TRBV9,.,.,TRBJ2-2,TGTGCCAGCAGCTTCCGACCGGCGGGTCATAACACCGGGGAGCTGTTTTTT,CASSFRPAGHNTGELFF
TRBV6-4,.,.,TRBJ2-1,TGTGCCAGCAGGGGACTGCACGGCTTGACCTACAATGAGCAGTTCTTC,CASRGLHGLTYNEQFF
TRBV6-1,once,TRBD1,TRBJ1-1,TGTGCCAGCAGTGTGCAGGGGGGCACTGAAGCTTTCTTT,CASSVQGGTEAFF
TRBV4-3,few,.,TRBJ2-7,TGCGCCAGCAGCCTCCAGGAGGGTTACGAGCAGTACTTC,CASSLQEGYEQYF
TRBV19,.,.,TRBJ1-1,TGTGCCAGTAGAACAGGACAGACAAACACTGAAGCTTTCTTT,CASRTGQTNTEAFF
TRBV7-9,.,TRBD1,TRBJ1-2,TGTGCCAGCAGCTCGACAGGGGATGGCTACACCTTC,CASSSTGDGYTF
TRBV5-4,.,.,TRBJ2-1,TGTGCCAGCAGCTTGCCCCCTAGCGTAATCGACAATGAGCAGTTCTTC,CASSLPPSVIDNEQFF
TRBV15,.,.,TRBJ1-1,TGTGCCACCAGCAGGTGGTTGGCAGCCTCCGGGGGGGACACTGAAGCTTTCTTT,CATSRWLAASGGDTEAFF